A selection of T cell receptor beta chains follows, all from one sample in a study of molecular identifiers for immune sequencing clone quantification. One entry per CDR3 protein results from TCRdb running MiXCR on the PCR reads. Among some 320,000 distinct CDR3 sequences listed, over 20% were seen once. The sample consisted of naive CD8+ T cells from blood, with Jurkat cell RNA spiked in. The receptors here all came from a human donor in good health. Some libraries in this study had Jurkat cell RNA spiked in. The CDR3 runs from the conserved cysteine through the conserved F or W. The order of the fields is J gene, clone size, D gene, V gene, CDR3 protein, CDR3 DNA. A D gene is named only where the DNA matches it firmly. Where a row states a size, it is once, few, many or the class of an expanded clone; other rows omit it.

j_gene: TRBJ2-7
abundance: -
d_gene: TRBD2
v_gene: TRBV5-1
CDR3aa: CASSRDYTYEQYF
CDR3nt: TGCGCCAGCAGTCGGGACTACACCTACGAGCAGTACTTC

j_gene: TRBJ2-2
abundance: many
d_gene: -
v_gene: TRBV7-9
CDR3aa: CASSLGADSTGELFF
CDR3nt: TGTGCCAGCAGCTTAGGAGCTGACTCCACCGGGGAGCTGTTTTTT

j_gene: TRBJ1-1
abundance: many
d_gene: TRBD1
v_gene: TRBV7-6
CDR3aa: CASSPHTQTGDTEAFF
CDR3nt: TGTGCCAGCAGCCCGCACACGCAAACAGGGGACACTGAAGCTTTCTTT

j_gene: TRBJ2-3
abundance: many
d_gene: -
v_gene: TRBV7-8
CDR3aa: CASSLDYQADTQYF
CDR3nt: TGTGCCAGCAGCTTAGACTACCAGGCAGATACGCAGTATTTT

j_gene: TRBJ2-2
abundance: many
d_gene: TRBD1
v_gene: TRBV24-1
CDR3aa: CATSDFRTGTGELFF
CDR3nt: TGTGCCACCAGTGATTTCAGGACAGGGACCGGGGAGCTGTTTTTT

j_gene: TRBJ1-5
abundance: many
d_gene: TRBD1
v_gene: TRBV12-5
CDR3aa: CASGLPGGTQPQHF
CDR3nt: TGTGCTAGTGGACTCCCAGGGGGGACCCAGCCCCAGCATTTT

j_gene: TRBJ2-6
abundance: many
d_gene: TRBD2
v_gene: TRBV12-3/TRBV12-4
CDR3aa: CASSISGLAGGLVSGANVLTF
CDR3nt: TGTGCCAGCAGTATATCCGGGCTAGCGGGGGGGCTCGTCTCTGGGGCCAACGTCCTGACTTTC

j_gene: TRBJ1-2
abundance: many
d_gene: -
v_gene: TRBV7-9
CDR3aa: CASSLVETNYGYTF
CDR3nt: TGTGCCAGCAGCTTAGTCGAGACTAACTATGGCTACACCTTC

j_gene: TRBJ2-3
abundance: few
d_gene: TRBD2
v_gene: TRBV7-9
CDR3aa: CASSPWTSEGPRGQYF
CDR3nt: TGTGCCAGCAGCCCGTGGACTAGCGAGGGACCTCGGGGGCAGTATTTT

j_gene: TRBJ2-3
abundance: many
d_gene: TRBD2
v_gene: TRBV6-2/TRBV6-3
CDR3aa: CASSFAGDPTDTQYF
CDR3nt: TGTGCCAGCAGTTTTGCGGGGGACCCCACAGATACGCAGTATTTT

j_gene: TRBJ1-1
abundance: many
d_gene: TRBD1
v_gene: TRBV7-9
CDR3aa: CASSLDRGPTEAFF
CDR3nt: TGTGCCAGCAGCTTAGACAGGGGGCCCACTGAAGCTTTCTTT

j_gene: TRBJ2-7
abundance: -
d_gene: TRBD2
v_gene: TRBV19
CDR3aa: CASSIAGGPSEQYF
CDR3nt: TGTGCCAGTAGCATAGCGGGAGGGCCTTCCGAGCAGTACTTC

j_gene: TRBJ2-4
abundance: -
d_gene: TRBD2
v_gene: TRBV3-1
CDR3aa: CASSQPTEGGRTKNIQYF
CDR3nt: TGTGCCAGCAGCCAACCTACGGAGGGAGGGCGGACCAAAAACATTCAGTACTTC

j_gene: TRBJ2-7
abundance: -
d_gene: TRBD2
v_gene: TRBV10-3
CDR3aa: CAISESFGTSPYEQYF
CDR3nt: TGTGCCATCAGTGAGTCCTTCGGGACTAGCCCTTACGAGCAGTACTTC

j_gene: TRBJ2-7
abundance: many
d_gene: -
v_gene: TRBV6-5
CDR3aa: CASSYSRSYEQYF
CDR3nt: TGTGCCAGCAGTTACTCGAGGAGCTACGAGCAGTACTTC

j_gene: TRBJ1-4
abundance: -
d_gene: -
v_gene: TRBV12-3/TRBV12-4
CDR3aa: CASSLAGAREKLVF
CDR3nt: TGTGCCAGCAGTTTAGCAGGGGCGCGGGAAAAACTGGTTTTT

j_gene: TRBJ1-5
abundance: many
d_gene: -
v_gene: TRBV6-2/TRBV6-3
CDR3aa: CASSYGVSQPQHF
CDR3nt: TGTGCCAGCAGTTACGGAGTGAGTCAGCCCCAGCATTTT

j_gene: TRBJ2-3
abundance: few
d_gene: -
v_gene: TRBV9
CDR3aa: CASSAASHSNTQYF
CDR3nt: TGTGCCAGCAGCGCCGCTAGTCATTCAAATACGCAGTATTTT

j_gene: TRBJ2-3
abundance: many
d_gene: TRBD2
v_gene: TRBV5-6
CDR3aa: CASSLVRGGDTQYF
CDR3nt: TGTGCCAGCAGCTTGGTACGGGGGGGAGATACGCAGTATTTT

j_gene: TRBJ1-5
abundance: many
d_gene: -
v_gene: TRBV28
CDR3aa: CASSYTQPQHF
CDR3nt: TGTGCCAGCAGTTATACCCAGCCCCAGCATTTT

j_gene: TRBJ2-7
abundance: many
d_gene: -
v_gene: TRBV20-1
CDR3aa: CSAKLGEQYF
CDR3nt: TGCAGTGCTAAATTGGGCGAGCAGTACTTC

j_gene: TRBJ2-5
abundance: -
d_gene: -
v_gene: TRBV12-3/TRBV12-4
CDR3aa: CASRGVQETQYF
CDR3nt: TGTGCCAGCAGAGGGGTACAAGAGACCCAGTACTTC

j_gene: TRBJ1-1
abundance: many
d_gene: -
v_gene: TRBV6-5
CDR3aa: CASSYSSLTEAFF
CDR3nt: TGTGCCAGCAGTTACTCCAGCTTGACTGAAGCTTTCTTT

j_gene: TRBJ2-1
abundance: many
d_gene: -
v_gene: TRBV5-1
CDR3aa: CASSLAPSSRGLINEQFF
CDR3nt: TGCGCCAGCAGCTTGGCTCCTTCATCAAGGGGTCTCATCAATGAGCAGTTCTTC

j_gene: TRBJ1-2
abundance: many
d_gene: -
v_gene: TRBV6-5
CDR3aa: CASSQPGPWGYTF
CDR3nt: TGTGCCAGCAGTCAACCGGGGCCGTGGGGCTACACCTTC

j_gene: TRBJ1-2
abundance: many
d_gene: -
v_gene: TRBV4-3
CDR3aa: CASSQDGGGNYYGYTF
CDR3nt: TGCGCCAGCAGCCAAGATGGTGGCGGAAATTACTATGGCTACACCTTC

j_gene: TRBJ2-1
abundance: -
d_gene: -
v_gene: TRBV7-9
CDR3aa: CASSLVGGGPGNGQFF
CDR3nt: TGTGCCAGCAGCTTAGTGGGGGGGGGGCCTGGCAATGGGCAGTTCTTC

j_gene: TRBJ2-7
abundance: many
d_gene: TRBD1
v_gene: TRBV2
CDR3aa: CASRYQTGGALEQYF
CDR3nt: TGTGCCAGCAGATATCAGACAGGGGGGGCCCTCGAGCAGTACTTC

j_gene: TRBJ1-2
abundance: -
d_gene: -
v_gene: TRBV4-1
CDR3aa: CAGSQETGPYYGYTF
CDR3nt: TGCGCCGGCAGCCAAGAAACCGGGCCGTACTATGGCTACACCTTC

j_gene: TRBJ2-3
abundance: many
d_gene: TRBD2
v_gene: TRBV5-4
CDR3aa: CASSETSSTDTQYF
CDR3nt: TGTGCCAGCAGCGAGACTAGCAGCACAGATACGCAGTATTTT

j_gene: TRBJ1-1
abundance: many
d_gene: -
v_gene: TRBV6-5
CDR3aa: CASSYSGGQTEAFF
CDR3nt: TGTGCCAGCAGTTACTCGGGGGGCCAAACTGAAGCTTTCTTT

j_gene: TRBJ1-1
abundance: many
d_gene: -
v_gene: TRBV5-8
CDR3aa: CASSYRTLDTEAFF
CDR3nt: TGTGCCAGCAGCTACCGCACCCTGGACACTGAAGCTTTCTTT

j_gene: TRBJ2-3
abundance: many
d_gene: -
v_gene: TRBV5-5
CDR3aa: CASSFEGVTDTQYF
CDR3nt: TGTGCCAGCAGCTTCGAGGGAGTCACAGATACGCAGTATTTT

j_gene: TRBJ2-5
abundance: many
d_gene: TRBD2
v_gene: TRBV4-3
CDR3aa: CASSLTGTSGRRGVETQYF
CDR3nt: TGCGCCAGCAGCCTAACCGGGACTAGCGGGAGGAGAGGAGTAGAGACCCAGTACTTC

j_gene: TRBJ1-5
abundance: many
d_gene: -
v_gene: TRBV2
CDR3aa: CASSEGATHQPQHF
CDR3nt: TGTGCCAGCAGTGAAGGGGCGACACATCAGCCCCAGCATTTT

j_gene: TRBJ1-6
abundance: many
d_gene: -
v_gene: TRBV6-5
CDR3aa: CASSSTLSSPLHF
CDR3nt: TGTGCCAGCAGTTCGACATTGAGTTCACCCCTCCACTTT

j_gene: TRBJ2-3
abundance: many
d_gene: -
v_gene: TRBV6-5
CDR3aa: CASSYSHTSTDTQYF
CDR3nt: TGTGCCAGCAGTTACTCCCATACTAGCACAGATACGCAGTATTTT

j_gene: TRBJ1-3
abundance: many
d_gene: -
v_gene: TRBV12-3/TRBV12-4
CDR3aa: CASSFDSSGNTIYF
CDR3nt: TGTGCCAGCAGTTTCGACAGCTCTGGAAACACCATATATTTT

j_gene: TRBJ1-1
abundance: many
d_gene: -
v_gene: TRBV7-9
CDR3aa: CASSGDSNTEAFF
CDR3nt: TGTGCCAGCAGCGGAGACAGTAACACTGAAGCTTTCTTT

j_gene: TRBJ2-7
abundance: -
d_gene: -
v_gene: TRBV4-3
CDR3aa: CASSQDRTTASYEQYF
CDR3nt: TGCGCCAGCAGCCAAGATAGGACAACTGCTTCCTACGAGCAGTACTTC

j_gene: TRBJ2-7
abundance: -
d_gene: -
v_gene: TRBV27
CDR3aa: CASSLFFGGSYEQYF
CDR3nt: TGTGCCAGCAGTTTATTCTTCGGGGGCTCCTACGAGCAGTACTTC

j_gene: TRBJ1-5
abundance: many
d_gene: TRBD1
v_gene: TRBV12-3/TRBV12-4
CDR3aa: CASSLTGAGQPQHF
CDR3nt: TGTGCCAGCAGTTTGACAGGGGCCGGGCAGCCCCAGCATTTT

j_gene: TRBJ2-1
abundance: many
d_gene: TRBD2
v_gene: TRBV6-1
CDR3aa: CASRIAGDNEQFF
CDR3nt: TGTGCCAGCAGGATAGCGGGGGATAATGAGCAGTTCTTC

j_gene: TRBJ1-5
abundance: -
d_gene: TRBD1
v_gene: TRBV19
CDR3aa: CASTDLLGQGPYSNQPQHF
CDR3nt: TGTGCCAGTACCGACCTCCTAGGACAGGGCCCTTATAGCAATCAGCCCCAGCATTTT

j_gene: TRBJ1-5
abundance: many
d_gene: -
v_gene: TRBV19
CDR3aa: CASSNGGTQPQHF
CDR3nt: TGTGCCAGTAGTAACGGGGGCACTCAGCCCCAGCATTTT

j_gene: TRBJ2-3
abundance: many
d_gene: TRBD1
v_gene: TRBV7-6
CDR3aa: CASSLPGQVNTDTQYF
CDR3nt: TGTGCCAGCAGCTTACCCGGACAGGTCAACACAGATACGCAGTATTTT

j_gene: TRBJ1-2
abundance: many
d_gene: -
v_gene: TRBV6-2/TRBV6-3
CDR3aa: CASSTGTYGYTF
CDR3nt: TGTGCCAGCAGCACCGGAACGTATGGCTACACCTTC

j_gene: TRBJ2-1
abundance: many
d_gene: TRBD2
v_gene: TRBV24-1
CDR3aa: CATSDGWTSGPLSYYNEQFF
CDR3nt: TGTGCCACCAGTGATGGATGGACTAGCGGACCACTTAGTTACTACAATGAGCAGTTCTTC

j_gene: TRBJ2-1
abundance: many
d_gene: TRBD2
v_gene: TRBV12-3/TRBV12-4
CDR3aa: CASSWTSGLANEQFF
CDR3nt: TGTGCCAGCAGTTGGACTAGCGGGTTGGCCAATGAGCAGTTCTTC

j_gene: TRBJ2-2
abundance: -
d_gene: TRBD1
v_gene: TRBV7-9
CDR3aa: CASSFPGTGSTGELFF
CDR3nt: TGTGCCAGCAGCTTCCCCGGGACAGGGAGCACCGGGGAGCTGTTTTTT

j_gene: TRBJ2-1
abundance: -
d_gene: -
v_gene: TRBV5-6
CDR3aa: CASSFDPSVQFF
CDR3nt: TGTGCCAGCAGCTTTGACCCTTCGGTGCAGTTCTTC

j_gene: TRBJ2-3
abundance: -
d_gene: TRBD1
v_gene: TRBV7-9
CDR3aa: CASTPDRVSTDTQYF
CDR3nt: TGTGCCAGCACTCCGGACAGGGTGAGCACAGATACGCAGTATTTT

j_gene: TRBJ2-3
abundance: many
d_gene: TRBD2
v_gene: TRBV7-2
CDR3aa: CASSLALLAGAPQDTQYF
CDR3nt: TGTGCCAGCAGCTTAGCCCTACTAGCGGGAGCTCCCCAAGATACGCAGTATTTT

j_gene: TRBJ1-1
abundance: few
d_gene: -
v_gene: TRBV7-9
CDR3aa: CASSSDYTEAFF
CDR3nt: TGTGCCAGCAGCTCCGATTACACTGAAGCTTTCTTT

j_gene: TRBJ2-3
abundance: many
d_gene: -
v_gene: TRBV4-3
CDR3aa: CASSQDMDRRTDTQYF
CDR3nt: TGCGCCAGCAGCCAAGACATGGACCGGCGCACAGATACGCAGTATTTT

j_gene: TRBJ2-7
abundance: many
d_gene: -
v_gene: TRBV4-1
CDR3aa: CASSQAPRSYEQYF
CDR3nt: TGCGCCAGCAGCCAAGCTCCTAGGTCCTACGAGCAGTACTTC

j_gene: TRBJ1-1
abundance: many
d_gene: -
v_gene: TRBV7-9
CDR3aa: CASRMDSYTEAFF
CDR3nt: TGTGCCAGCAGAATGGACAGCTACACTGAAGCTTTCTTT

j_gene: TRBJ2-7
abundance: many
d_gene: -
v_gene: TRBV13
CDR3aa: CASSERQAGDYEQYF
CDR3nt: TGTGCCAGCAGCGAGAGACAGGCGGGGGACTACGAGCAGTACTTC

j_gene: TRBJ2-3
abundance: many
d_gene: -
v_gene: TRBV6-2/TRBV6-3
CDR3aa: CASSYSWDTQYF
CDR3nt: TGTGCCAGCAGTTACTCTTGGGATACGCAGTATTTT